The 30 T cell receptor beta chains given below trace back to one sample, sequenced in a study of blood T cell repertoires in COVID-19. TCRdb keeps only in-frame clones here, not all; method: immunoSEQ multiplex PCR. This sample has 200,000 to 250,000 clones, with around 80% found just once. Sequencing was carried out using peripheral blood. These receptors were collected from a woman older than 75 with active or convalescent COVID-19.

V and J are TRBV2 and TRBJ2-2; 7 positions match TRBD2. V lost 6 bases to trimming and J lost 3 bases; unmatched junction nucleotides: 10. Per the germline V gene, CDR1 is SNHLY and CDR2 is FYNNEI. This CDR3 has 16 residues. The CDR3 DNA reads as TGTGCCAGCAGCTTGGGACTAAGCGGATACACCGGGGAGCTGTTTTTT. Its protein is CASSLGLSGYTGELFF.

The chain carries TRBV29-1 and TRBJ2-3; D perhaps matches TRBD1 (5 bases). The V gene lost 0 bases and the J gene lost 1 base, with 14 bases spanning the gap. Germline V lookup: CDR1 SQVTM, CDR2 ANQGSEA. The CDR3 loop spans 16 amino acids. Here the CDR3 DNA reads TGCAGCGTTGAAGATTGGCAGGGCCCTGGCACAGATACGCAGTATTTT. Amino acids: CSVEDWQGPGTDTQYF.

The V gene is TRBV19, the J gene TRBJ2-1; D remains unclear. The CDR3 extends over 13 amino acids. The germline V and J ends were trimmed by 3 bases and 8 bases, with 11 bases remaining between them. Per germline, CDR1 LNHDA and CDR2 SQIVND (reference sequence). CDR3 amino acids: CASSILGSHEQFF. The CDR3 DNA is TGTGCCAGTAGTATTCTTGGCTCCCATGAGCAGTTCTTC.

The chain employs TRBV30 and TRBJ1-2; D may be TRBD1 (6 bases). CDR1 and CDR2 from the germline V gene are GTSNPN and SVGIG (reference sequence). V was shortened by 1 base and J by 5 bases, with 8 bases between the two germline ends. This CDR3 has 12 residues. CDR3 region: CAWSGGPYGYTF. Here the CDR3 DNA reads TGTGCCTGGAGTGGGGGGCCTTATGGCTACACCTTC.

V and J are TRBV6-5 and TRBJ1-5; 9 nucleotides align to TRBD1. The CDR3 runs 15 residues. The germline gives CDR1 MNHEY, CDR2 SVGAGI. J lost 3 bases, V lost 5 bases, and 5 bases had no gene match. CDR3 residues: CASSSTGGTNQPQHF. In nucleotides, the CDR3 is TGTGCCAGCAGTAGCACAGGGGGCACCAATCAGCCCCAGCATTTT.

The chain has TRBV5-1 and TRBJ2-1; weak D call: TRBD1 (6 bases). Germline-derived CDR1 and CDR2 are SGHRS and YFSETQ. This CDR3 has 16 amino acids. With 4 bases removed from V and 0 bases from J, the gap between germline ends came to 14 bases. The CDR3 DNA is TGCGCCAGCAGCCCAGAAGGGGGAAGCTCCTACAATGAGCAGTTCTTC. The encoded protein is CASSPEGGSSYNEQFF.

The chain couples TRBV2 to TRBJ1-6; no definite D call. CDR1 is SNHLY and CDR2 is FYNNEI in the germline V gene. This CDR3 is 13 amino acids long. Trimming pared 7 bases from V and 10 bases from J, leaving 14 bases between. Written as DNA, the CDR3 is TGTGCCAGCACCCCGGGGTGGCAATCACCCCTCCACTTT. Translated: CASTPGWQSPLHF.

The chain's CDR3 is CASRQTGPDYEQYF. CDR3 in DNA: TGTGCCAGTAGACAAACAGGGCCGGACTACGAGCAGTACTTC. The genes are TRBV19 and TRBJ2-7; D is possibly TRBD1 (6 bases). Germline V gene lookup returns CDR1 LNHDA and CDR2 SQIVND (reference sequence). Trimming removed 6 bases from V and 3 bases from J, with 15 bases in between. The CDR3 consists of 14 residues. Together with reference TRBV19 and TRBJ2-7, the CDR3 gives the full variable domain: DGGITQSPKYLFRKEGQNVTLSCEQNLNHDAMYWYRQDPGQGLRLIYYSQIVNDFQKGDIAEGYSVSREKKESFPLTVTSAQKNPTAFYLCASRQTGPDYEQYFGPGTRLTVT.

Only one count was recorded for this clone. The chain uses TRBV6-1 and TRBJ1-5; no clear D. The germline V gene has CDR1 MNHNS and CDR2 SASEGT. This CDR3 contains 14 residues. V lost 3 bases and J lost 0, with 6 bases in between. CDR3 protein: CASSDRDSNQPQHF. The CDR3, as DNA: TGTGCCAGCAGTGACCGGGATAGCAATCAGCCCCAGCATTTT.

The chain links TRBV4-1 to TRBJ2-5; tentative D call: TRBD2 (5 bases). The ends were cut back, 0 bases at V and 4 bases at J, with 9 bases in the middle. The CDR3 runs 14 residues. From germline, CDR1 is MGHRA and CDR2 YSYEKL. The CDR3 nucleotides are TGCGCCAGCAGCCAAGATCTAGCTCGAGAGACCCAGTACTTC. This codes for CASSQDLARETQYF.

This chain joins TRBV6-2 or TRBV6-3 and TRBJ2-3; 9 positions match TRBD2. This CDR3 is 17 amino acids long. With 4 bases clipped from V and 2 bases from J, the junction kept 10 bases outside the gene matches. CDR1 is MNHEY and CDR2 is SVGEGT in the germline V gene. The CDR3 bases are TGTGCCAGCAGTTTCTCCATAGCGGGGGACTACACAGATACGCAGTATTTT. This sequence encodes CASSFSIAGDYTDTQYF.

This clone was observed once. J is TRBJ2-5 and V is TRBV6-2 or TRBV6-3; TRBD2 agrees at 8 bases. Trimming cost V 4 bases and J 7 bases; bases outside gene matches: 11. This CDR3 is 15 amino acids long. The germline V gene encodes CDR1 MNHEY and CDR2 SVGEGT. The CDR3 region has the DNA TGTGCCAGCAGTTTGCCTAGCGGGTCCGCTGGGACCCAGTACTTC. Residues: CASSLPSGSAGTQYF.

This sequence joins TRBV25-1 and TRBJ2-2, with TRBD2 identical over 14 bases. CDR1 is MGHDK, CDR2 SYGVNS, per germline. This CDR3 spans 16 amino acids. V lost 3 bases to trimming and J lost 5 bases; unmatched junction nucleotides: 2. Here the CDR3 reads CASSEGTSGRTGELFF. The CDR3 coding sequence is TGTGCCAGCAGTGAGGGGACTAGCGGGAGAACCGGGGAGCTGTTTTTT.

The chain recombines TRBV19 with TRBJ2-7, with 10 positions matching TRBD2. The CDR3 consists of 16 residues. Germline V CDR1 and CDR2: LNHDA, SQIVND (reference sequence). With 7 bases clipped from V and 5 bases from J, the junction kept 14 bases outside the gene matches. The CDR3 reads CASTRGLAGEIDEQYF. The CDR3 DNA reads TGTGCCAGTACGAGGGGCCTAGCGGGAGAGATTGACGAGCAGTACTTC.

The chain employs TRBV3-1 (or the pseudogene TRBV3-2) and TRBJ1-1; 8 bases line up with TRBD1. Trimming cost V 7 bases and J 1 base; bases outside gene matches: 11. This CDR3 contains 16 residues. Germline V lookup: CDR1 LGHDT, CDR2 YNNKEL (reference sequence). The CDR3: CASTSDRGSANTEAFF. Written as DNA, the CDR3 is TGTGCCAGCACTTCAGACAGGGGCTCGGCGAACACTGAAGCTTTCTTT.

The sample holds one count of this clone. This chain connects TRBV3-1 (or the pseudogene TRBV3-2) to TRBJ2-2; 9 bases fit TRBD2. The ends lost 1 base at V and 4 bases at J; junction bases unmatched: 10. The CDR3 sequence is 18 residues long. Germline V gene lookup returns CDR1 LGHDT and CDR2 YNNKEL (reference sequence). The CDR3 DNA reads TGTGCCAGCAGCCAAGTGAGGGCGGGAGGGCCGAGCACCGGGGAGCTGTTTTTT. Protein product: CASSQVRAGGPSTGELFF.

This sequence joins TRBV4-1 and TRBJ2-7; 14 bases agree with TRBD2. From germline, CDR1 is MGHRA and CDR2 YSYEKL. V trimming: 4 bases; J trimming: 2 bases; junction bases outside the gene matches: 4. The CDR3 totals 16 residues. CDR3 sequence reads: CASSRGLAGGAYEQYF. The DNA of the CDR3 is TGCGCCAGCAGCCGTGGACTAGCGGGAGGTGCCTACGAGCAGTACTTC.

The chain recombines TRBV7-9 with TRBJ1-6; D unclear. Deletions cut 3 bases from V and 7 bases from J, with 7 bases between. The CDR3 totals 13 residues. The germline gives CDR1 SEHNR, CDR2 FQNEAQ (reference sequence). CDR3 DNA sequence: TGTGCCAGCAGCTTGAACTCCAATTCACCCCTCCACTTT. This encodes CASSLNSNSPLHF. The full variable domain, in which reference TRBV7-9 and TRBJ1-6 provide the parts outside the CDR3, is DTGVSQNPRHKITKRGQNVTFRCDPISEHNRLYWYRQTLGQGPEFLTYFQNEAQLEKSRLLSDRFSAERPKGSFSTLEIQRTEQGDSAMYLCASSLNSNSPLHFGNGTRLTVT.

V usage is TRBV5-5 and J usage is TRBJ2-5, with 7 bases identical to TRBD1. The CDR3 sequence is 18 residues long. V lost 3 bases and J lost 2; bases outside the gene matches: 16. From germline, CDR1 is SGHKS and CDR2 YYEKEE (reference sequence). CDR3 sequence (DNA): TGTGCCAGCAGCTCTCCCGAGGGGGCCCTAAAAAAGCAAGAGACCCAGTACTTC. Translating gives CASSSPEGALKKQETQYF.

This clone was counted only a few times. The chain combines TRBV7-3 with TRBJ2-7, with 7 bases identical to TRBD1. J gave up 6 bases and V 0 bases, and 2 bases lay outside the gene matches. Germline CDR1 reads SGHTA; CDR2 reads FQGTGA. The CDR3 is 13 residues long. DNA for the CDR3: TGTGCCAGCAGCTTAACAGCAGGGGGCGAGCAGTACTTC. Its translation is CASSLTAGGEQYF.

The J gene is TRBJ2-1, the V gene TRBV29-1; possibly TRBD2 for D (5 bases). The CDR3 covers 12 residues. Germline CDR1 is SQVTM and CDR2 is ANQGSEA. V was clipped by 4 bases and J by 6 bases, with 10 bases between them. CDR3 sequence reads: CSVVAGGNEQFF. CDR3 in DNA: TGCAGCGTTGTGGCAGGAGGCAATGAGCAGTTCTTC.

Only one count was recorded for this clone. The J gene is TRBJ2-1, the V gene TRBV15; tentative D call: TRBD1 (5 bases). Trimming removed 3 bases at V and 2 bases at J, with 17 bases between. The germline gives CDR1 LNHNV, CDR2 YYDKDF (reference sequence). CDR3 size: 17 residues. CDR3 sequence: CATSRASPWGAYNEQFF. The CDR3 DNA reads TGTGCCACCAGCAGGGCGTCCCCTTGGGGCGCCTACAATGAGCAGTTCTTC.

V gene TRBV7-8 combines with J gene TRBJ2-7, with 11 bases matching TRBD2. There are 15 residues in the CDR3. J lost 7 bases, V lost 1 base, and 6 bases had no gene match. Germline V gene lookup returns CDR1 SGHVS and CDR2 FQNEAQ. CDR3 bases: TGTGCCAGCAGCTTAGTACTAGCGGGAGTTAGAGAGCAGTACTTC. Amino acid sequence: CASSLVLAGVREQYF.

This chain joins TRBV30 and TRBJ1-2; D remains ambiguous. The germline gives CDR1 GTSNPN, CDR2 SVGIG (reference sequence). The CDR3 covers 11 residues. Trimming removed 0 bases from V and 9 bases from J, with 8 bases in between. CDR3 in amino acids: CAWSVGVRYTF. DNA of the CDR3: TGTGCCTGGAGTGTCGGGGTACGCTACACCTTC. Together with reference TRBV30 and TRBJ1-2, the CDR3 gives the full variable domain: SQTIHQWPATLVQPVGSPLSLECTVEGTSNPNLYWYRQAAGRGLQLLFYSVGIGQISSEVPQNLSASRPQDRQFILSSKKLLLSDSGFYLCAWSVGVRYTFGSGTRLTVV.

This chain uses TRBV5-5 with TRBJ1-6; 8 bases align to TRBD1. The CDR3 length is 15 residues. V lost 0 bases and J lost 6; bases outside the gene matches: 2. Germline V gives CDR1 SGHKS, CDR2 YYEKEE (reference sequence). The CDR3 loop reads CASSLGQGINSPLHF. The CDR3 DNA reads as TGTGCCAGCAGCTTGGGACAGGGGATTAATTCACCCCTCCACTTT.

V and J are TRBV3-1 (or the pseudogene TRBV3-2) and TRBJ1-1; 9 positions match TRBD1. The length of the CDR3 is 16 residues. V dropped 5 bases and J dropped 3; count of bases not matched to a gene: 10. Germline V gene sequence: CDR1 LGHDT, CDR2 YNNKEL (reference sequence). CDR3 residues: CASSAHTGGKDTEAFF. CDR3 DNA sequence: TGTGCCAGCAGCGCTCACACAGGGGGCAAGGACACTGAAGCTTTCTTT.

V is TRBV28 and J is TRBJ1-6; 7 nucleotides match TRBD1. This CDR3 contains 13 residues. The germline V gene encodes CDR1 MDHEN and CDR2 SYDVKM. The V and J ends lost 6 bases and 7 bases, in that order; junction bases with no gene match: 3. CDR3 nucleotides: TGTGCCAGCAGGGGACAGTCAAATTCACCCCTCCACTTT. Residues: CASRGQSNSPLHF.

This sequence joins TRBV27 and TRBJ1-5, with 7 bases that match TRBD1. The CDR3 is 16 residues long. Germline assignment: CDR1 MNHEY and CDR2 SMNVEV (reference sequence). Unmatched junction bases numbered 8, after V lost 3 bases and J lost 3 bases. CDR3: CASSFLSTGPNQPQHF. The CDR3 nucleotides read TGTGCCAGCAGTTTTTTATCGACAGGGCCCAATCAGCCCCAGCATTTT.

This chain uses TRBV15 with TRBJ1-5; 9 bases map to TRBD1. Germline V gives CDR1 LNHNV, CDR2 YYDKDF (reference sequence). J gave up 2 bases and V 5 bases, and 7 bases lay outside the gene matches. CDR3 size: 16 residues. Here the CDR3 DNA reads TGTGCCACCAGCCCCAGGACAGGGGTAGGCAATCAGCCCCAGCATTTT. Translation gives CATSPRTGVGNQPQHF. The full variable domain, completed using reference TRBV15 and TRBJ1-5, is DAMVIQNPRYQVTQFGKPVTLSCSQTLNHNVMYWYQQKSSQAPKLLFHYYDKDFNNEADTPDNFQSRRPNTSFCFLDIRSPGLGDTAMYLCATSPRTGVGNQPQHFGDGTRLSIL.

J is TRBJ2-5 and V is TRBV11-2; tentatively, D is TRBD1 (6 bases). The length of the CDR3 is 15 residues. Trimming took 1 base from V and 4 from J, leaving 13 bases between them. Per the germline V gene, CDR1 is SGHAT and CDR2 is FQNNGV. Written as DNA, the CDR3 is TGTGCCAGCAGCTTAGTGATAGGGGGACCAGAGACCCAGTACTTC. Protein sequence: CASSLVIGGPETQYF.